The text below deals with one T cell receptor beta chain. The data originate from a study of T cells in Graves' hyperthyroidism and ophthalmopathy. Amplified regions were TCR beta CDR3 sequences from RNA transcripts. Primed by the HTBI set, a first-round RT-PCR was run on the TCR CDR3. Using its own MiXCR run on the multiplex PCR reads, TCRdb lists one record per CDR3 protein. The table lists some 350,000 distinct CDR3 sequences, around 25% of them singletons. The authors obtained PBMCs from 9 to 10 ml of fresh peripheral blood. This CDR3 has 15 amino acids. Trimming took off 6 bases at V and 0 bases at J, with 15 bases between the two ends.

The chain joins TRBV12-3 or TRBV12-4 to TRBJ2-7, with TRBD1 as a possible D gene (7 bases). Sequencing was carried out using blood. This TCR was sampled from a man aged 50 to 60 with Graves' hyperthyroidism. The CDR3, as DNA: TGTGCCAGCAGATTCACAGGGGACTCCTCCTACGAGCAGTACTTC. Its protein is CASRFTGDSSYEQYF.